Listed below are T cell receptor beta chains from one sample, sequenced in a study of blood T cell repertoires in COVID-19. Generated by immunoSEQ multiplex PCR, the TCRdb table keeps only in-frame clones and is missing some. The sample gives about 410,000 clones, around 86% of which show up once; roughly 1.4% is in the top ten. The material sequenced was peripheral blood. These receptor sequences come from a woman in her 30s with active or convalescent COVID-19. The CDR3 runs from the conserved cysteine through the conserved F or W. Fields, in order: clone size, V gene, D gene, J gene, CDR3 protein, CDR3 DNA. The D gene is left open where the match is weak. The size entry is marked missing in some rows and otherwise reads once, few, many or a size class.

clone size: once
V gene: TRBV2
D gene: -
J gene: TRBJ1-2
CDR3 protein: CASSDYSGAERGYTF
CDR3 DNA: TGTGCCAGCAGTGATTATAGTGGGGCGGAGAGGGGCTACACCTTC

clone size: -
V gene: TRBV6-5
D gene: TRBD1
J gene: TRBJ1-1
CDR3 protein: CASSRTGGTEAFF
CDR3 DNA: TGTGCCAGCAGTCGGACAGGGGGCACTGAAGCTTTCTTT

clone size: -
V gene: TRBV18
D gene: TRBD1
J gene: TRBJ1-4
CDR3 protein: CASSPGTDNEKLFF
CDR3 DNA: TGTGCCAGCTCACCCGGGACAGATAATGAAAAACTGTTTTTT

clone size: -
V gene: TRBV30
D gene: -
J gene: TRBJ2-7
CDR3 protein: CAWSGGSRGTYEQYF
CDR3 DNA: TGTGCCTGGAGTGGGGGCTCGCGCGGGACCTACGAGCAGTACTTC

clone size: -
V gene: TRBV3-1/TRBV3-2
D gene: -
J gene: TRBJ1-3
CDR3 protein: CATSTVSGNTIYF
CDR3 DNA: TGTGCCACCTCGACAGTCTCTGGAAACACCATATATTTT

clone size: -
V gene: TRBV18
D gene: TRBD1
J gene: TRBJ1-4
CDR3 protein: CASSPDRGPNEKLFF
CDR3 DNA: TGTGCCAGCTCACCAGACAGGGGGCCTAATGAAAAACTGTTTTTT

clone size: -
V gene: TRBV2
D gene: TRBD1
J gene: TRBJ2-7
CDR3 protein: CASSEGTGGLEQYF
CDR3 DNA: TGTGCCAGCAGTGAAGGCACAGGGGGCCTCGAGCAGTACTTC

clone size: -
V gene: TRBV4-1
D gene: TRBD2
J gene: TRBJ2-6
CDR3 protein: CASSQSGWREVSGANVLTF
CDR3 DNA: TGCGCCAGCAGCCAGAGCGGGTGGCGGGAGGTCTCTGGGGCCAACGTCCTGACTTTC

clone size: -
V gene: TRBV19
D gene: -
J gene: TRBJ1-5
CDR3 protein: CASSWAGAQPQHF
CDR3 DNA: TGTGCCAGTAGTTGGGCAGGTGCTCAGCCCCAGCATTTT

clone size: once
V gene: TRBV6-5
D gene: TRBD2
J gene: TRBJ2-3
CDR3 protein: CATETSGGAGVF
CDR3 DNA: TGTGCCACCGAGACTAGCGGGGGGGCAGGCGTATTT

clone size: -
V gene: TRBV3-1/TRBV3-2
D gene: TRBD1
J gene: TRBJ1-3
CDR3 protein: CASSPSGQGIDTIYF
CDR3 DNA: TGTGCCAGCAGCCCCTCGGGACAGGGGATCGACACCATATATTTT

clone size: -
V gene: TRBV11-2
D gene: -
J gene: TRBJ2-6
CDR3 protein: CASSLGFRAGSGANVLTF
CDR3 DNA: TGTGCCAGCAGCTTAGGATTTAGGGCGGGTTCTGGGGCCAACGTCCTGACTTTC

clone size: -
V gene: TRBV6-6
D gene: TRBD1
J gene: TRBJ1-2
CDR3 protein: CASRADRGYGYTF
CDR3 DNA: TGTGCCAGCAGGGCGGACAGGGGATATGGCTACACCTTC

clone size: -
V gene: TRBV7-9
D gene: TRBD1
J gene: TRBJ1-2
CDR3 protein: CASSQGADGYTF
CDR3 DNA: TGTGCCAGCAGCCAGGGGGCAGATGGCTACACCTTC

clone size: -
V gene: TRBV10-2
D gene: -
J gene: TRBJ2-7
CDR3 protein: CASSGGVYEQYF
CDR3 DNA: TGCGCCAGCAGTGGGGGGGTCTACGAGCAGTACTTC

clone size: few
V gene: TRBV19
D gene: -
J gene: TRBJ2-2
CDR3 protein: CASAATFPYTGELFF
CDR3 DNA: TGTGCCAGTGCCGCCACTTTTCCGTACACCGGGGAGCTGTTTTTT

clone size: -
V gene: TRBV5-1
D gene: -
J gene: TRBJ1-1
CDR3 protein: CASSLEGQNTEAFF
CDR3 DNA: TGCGCCAGCAGCCTGGAGGGACAAAACACTGAAGCTTTCTTT

clone size: -
V gene: TRBV29-1
D gene: -
J gene: TRBJ2-1
CDR3 protein: CSVRGGLPYNEQFF
CDR3 DNA: TGCAGCGTTCGCGGCGGGCTCCCCTACAATGAGCAGTTCTTC

clone size: -
V gene: TRBV7-9
D gene: TRBD1
J gene: TRBJ1-2
CDR3 protein: CASSAQGDTIYGYTF
CDR3 DNA: TGTGCCAGCAGCGCCCAGGGGGACACGATCTATGGCTACACCTTC

clone size: -
V gene: TRBV18
D gene: -
J gene: TRBJ2-7
CDR3 protein: CASSPPGLSYEQYF
CDR3 DNA: TGTGCCAGCTCACCTCCGGGACTGAGCTACGAGCAGTACTTC

clone size: -
V gene: TRBV3-1/TRBV3-2
D gene: -
J gene: TRBJ2-2
CDR3 protein: CAAGGGTSNTGELFF
CDR3 DNA: TGTGCCGCAGGGGGTGGGACTTCGAACACCGGGGAGCTGTTTTTT

clone size: -
V gene: TRBV7-7
D gene: TRBD2
J gene: TRBJ2-3
CDR3 protein: CASSLSPGGVTDTQYF
CDR3 DNA: TGTGCCAGCAGCTTAAGCCCGGGGGGGGTTACAGATACGCAGTATTTT

clone size: -
V gene: TRBV4-1
D gene: -
J gene: TRBJ1-2
CDR3 protein: CASSQDRGIYGYTF
CDR3 DNA: TGCGCCAGCAGCCAAGATAGGGGGATTTATGGCTACACCTTC

clone size: -
V gene: TRBV5-1
D gene: TRBD2
J gene: TRBJ2-3
CDR3 protein: CASSPLTSGTTDTQYF
CDR3 DNA: TGCGCCAGCAGCCCCCTGACTAGCGGGACCACAGATACGCAGTATTTT

clone size: -
V gene: TRBV20-1
D gene: TRBD1
J gene: TRBJ1-5
CDR3 protein: CSASTGTGVLYSNQPQHF
CDR3 DNA: TGCAGTGCTAGTACCGGGACAGGGGTTTTATATAGCAATCAGCCCCAGCATTTT

clone size: -
V gene: TRBV14
D gene: -
J gene: TRBJ1-2
CDR3 protein: CASSQDRDSRVYGYTF
CDR3 DNA: TGTGCCAGCAGCCAAGACCGGGACTCAAGGGTTTATGGCTACACCTTC

clone size: -
V gene: TRBV27
D gene: -
J gene: TRBJ1-6
CDR3 protein: CASSVGDSPLHF
CDR3 DNA: TGTGCCAGCAGTGTCGGGGATTCACCCCTCCACTTT

clone size: -
V gene: TRBV30
D gene: TRBD1
J gene: TRBJ1-2
CDR3 protein: CAGQGEDYGYTF
CDR3 DNA: TGTGCCGGACAGGGGGAGGACTATGGCTACACCTTC

clone size: -
V gene: TRBV29-1
D gene: -
J gene: TRBJ2-3
CDR3 protein: CSVESWERVTDTQYF
CDR3 DNA: TGCAGCGTTGAATCCTGGGAGCGGGTAACAGATACGCAGTATTTT

clone size: -
V gene: TRBV15
D gene: -
J gene: TRBJ1-2
CDR3 protein: CATSRATGIYTF
CDR3 DNA: TGTGCCACCAGCAGAGCTACAGGGATCTACACCTTC

clone size: -
V gene: TRBV6-5
D gene: -
J gene: TRBJ1-4
CDR3 protein: CASSYSRVGEKLFF
CDR3 DNA: TGTGCCAGCAGTTACTCCAGAGTGGGCGAAAAACTGTTTTTT

clone size: few
V gene: TRBV10-1
D gene: TRBD2
J gene: TRBJ2-3
CDR3 protein: CASSDDPSGRTDTQYF
CDR3 DNA: TGCGCCAGCAGTGATGATCCTAGCGGGAGAACAGATACGCAGTATTTT